These T cell receptor beta chains were read from a single sample in a study of blood T cell repertoires in COVID-19. Profiling relied on immunoSEQ multiplex PCR, and the TCRdb table lists in-frame clones only, not all of them. Here the sample spans roughly 150,000 clones, 65% to 85% being singletons. Sequenced sample: PBMCs or T cells enriched from blood (not recorded which). The receptors come from a woman between 35 and 50 years old with acute COVID-19. CDR3s include the opening cysteine and the closing phenylalanine or tryptophan. D genes are given only for firm matches. Size is stated for part of the rows, as once, few or many counts, or as a class when the clone is expanded.

V gene	J gene	D gene	clone size	CDR3 DNA	CDR3 protein
TRBV19	TRBJ2-5	TRBD2	NA	TGTGCCAGTAGTATCGGTCTAGCGGGAGGAGAGACCCAGTACTTC	CASSIGLAGGETQYF
TRBV4-1	TRBJ2-5	NA	NA	TGCGCCAGCAGCCCCTTAATGGGGGGTGGCACAGAGACCCAGTACTTC	CASSPLMGGGTETQYF
TRBV19	TRBJ2-5	TRBD2	NA	TGTGCCAGTAGTCGGACTAGCGGGAGCTCGGCAGGAGAGACCCAGTACTTC	CASSRTSGSSAGETQYF
TRBV5-1	TRBJ1-1	NA	NA	TGCGCCAGCAGCTATCAGGGGCTCGGGAACACTGAAGCTTTCTTT	CASSYQGLGNTEAFF
TRBV4-1	TRBJ1-5	NA	NA	TGCGCCAGCAGCCAAGTGGGCAGCAATCAGCCCCAGCATTTT	CASSQVGSNQPQHF
TRBV29-1	TRBJ2-1	NA	NA	TGCAGCGTCGAGAGCTCCTACAATGAGCAGTTCTTC	CSVESSYNEQFF
TRBV5-4	TRBJ1-3	NA	NA	TGTGCCAGCAGCATGAGAGCGCCCTCTGGAAACACCATATATTTT	CASSMRAPSGNTIYF
TRBV5-1	TRBJ2-1	TRBD1	NA	TGCGCCAGCAGCTTGGTTGACCGGACAGGGGTCGGTGAGCAGTTCTTC	CASSLVDRTGVGEQFF
TRBV18	TRBJ2-5	TRBD2	NA	TGTGCCAGCTCACCACCGGAAGGGAGGGCCGCAGAGACCCAGTACTTC	CASSPPEGRAAETQYF
TRBV19	TRBJ2-1	NA	many	TGTGCCAGTAGTATAGTAGCGCCTTCCTACAATGAGCAGTTCTTC	CASSIVAPSYNEQFF
TRBV27	TRBJ2-1	TRBD2	NA	TGTGCCAGCAGTTTATTGACTGGACTAGCGGGTAATGAGCAGTTCTTC	CASSLLTGLAGNEQFF
TRBV10-3	TRBJ1-1	NA	NA	TGTGCCATCAGTGAGTCGGGCTTAATGGCTTTCTTT	CAISESGLMAFF
TRBV7-9	TRBJ1-6	NA	once	TGTGCCAGCAGCTTAGGAGAGTCTCTCGGTGTGGCACCCCTCCACTTT	CASSLGESLGVAPLHF
TRBV12-5	TRBJ1-1	TRBD1	few	TGTGCTAGTGGTTTGGTACCTCCCAACAACATGAGACAGGGACCTACCCCTGAAGCTTTCTTT	CASGLVPPNNMRQGPTPEAFF